This entry describes one T cell receptor (beta chain). The antigen remains unidentified. A junction boundary mismatches the germline segment, possibly from a read error. Investigators isolated RNA and reverse transcribed it into cDNA to act as the sequencing template. Using immunoSEQ multiplex PCR, the repertoire was profiled, and TCRdb retains in-frame clones only, with some absent. The data contain over 150,000 clones, about 60% of them singletons. These data come from a study of CD8+ T cells in alopecia areata. Study-level background: A 6-month off-drug phase came after tofacitinib, which had lasted 6 to 18 months. Disease severity was quantified as SALT score of affected scalp area.

This CDR3 has 11 residues. The V gene's germline CDR1 is SNHLY and CDR2 FYNNEI. The treatment here: oral pan-JAK inhibitor, 5-10 mg twice daily. Notes on the study in general: Normal scalp showed lower clonality than lesional scalp, especially alopecia totalis/universalis.

The sequence derives from a human donor with alopecia areata. Material: CD4+ T cells sorted from blood, obtained at week 4, from a patient treated with tofacitinib. The chain carries TRBV2 and TRBJ2-3; D might be TRBD1 or TRBD2, each matching 5 bases. The DNA of the CDR3 is TGTGCCAGCACCCCGAGGGGCCCGCTCGATTTT. Its translation is CASTPRGPLDF.